These 31 T cell receptor beta chains share one sample of origin, sequenced in a study of long-term antiretroviral therapy in people with HIV. An immunoSEQ assay, version v3.0, was performed at survey level. TCRdb's table, derived via immunoSEQ multiplex PCR, lists solely in-frame clones and lacks some. Of under 15,000 clones listed, 82% were seen once; the top ten hold around a sixth. Here the sequenced sample was unsorted PBMCs, taken about 7.9 years after starting antiretroviral therapy. The source is a man in his fifties or sixties with HIV.

V usage is TRBV19 and J usage is TRBJ2-7; D uncertain. From germline, CDR1 is LNHDA and CDR2 SQIVND (reference sequence). Trimming took 0 bases from V and 7 from J, leaving 13 bases between them. The CDR3 has 14 amino acids. CDR3 coding DNA: TGTGCCAGTAGTATAGATCAGGACCTGGGGGAGCAGTACTTC. Its translation is CASSIDQDLGEQYF.

This clone was counted between two and nine times. The chain combines TRBV5-1 with TRBJ2-7; D remains ambiguous. This CDR3 spans 14 amino acids. V shed 0 bases and J shed 0 bases, with 7 bases lying between them. Germline loops: CDR1 SGHRS, CDR2 YFSETQ. The CDR3: CASSLEGISYEQYF. The CDR3 coding sequence is TGCGCCAGCAGCTTGGAAGGCATCTCCTACGAGCAGTACTTC.

The V call is TRBV19, the J call TRBJ2-6; 8 bases match TRBD2. The CDR3 is 15 residues long. The trim removed 7 bases at V and 0 bases at J, leaving 2 bases unmatched. Per germline, CDR1 LNHDA and CDR2 SQIVND (reference sequence). In DNA, the CDR3 is TGTGCCAGTACGGGGGGGAGCTCTGGGGCCAACGTCCTGACTTTC. Its protein is CASTGGSSGANVLTF.

The V gene is TRBV7-3, the J gene TRBJ2-3; D is unclear. V dropped 4 bases and J dropped 5 bases, with 10 bases sitting between them. The CDR3 loop spans 13 amino acids. CDR1 is SGHTA, CDR2 FQGTGA, per germline. The CDR3: CASSSLSGDTQYF. The DNA for the CDR3 is TGTGCCAGCAGCTCTCTGTCCGGAGATACGCAGTATTTT.

The chain uses TRBV7-6 and TRBJ2-7, with D perhaps matching TRBD1 or TRBD2 (5 bases each). V dropped 1 base and J dropped 2 bases, with 12 bases sitting between them. The V gene's germline CDR1 is SGHVS and CDR2 FNYEAQ. The CDR3 totals 15 residues. The CDR3 loop reads CASSLGEGWTYEQYF. The DNA for the CDR3 is TGTGCCAGCAGCTTAGGAGAGGGGTGGACCTACGAGCAGTACTTC.

This sequence joins TRBV5-4 and TRBJ1-3; possibly TRBD1 for D (6 bases). CDR3 size: 16 residues. V gave up 4 bases and J gave up 4 bases, with 18 bases separating them. CDR1 is SGHNT and CDR2 is YYREEE in the germline V gene (reference sequence). The CDR3 sequence: CASSLGPIDRGNTIYF. The CDR3 nucleotides read TGTGCCAGCAGCCTCGGGCCCATTGACAGGGGAAACACCATATATTTT.

The V call is TRBV7-6, the J call TRBJ2-7; D is possibly TRBD2 (5 bases). Trimming shortened V by 3 bases and J by 6 bases, and 12 bases separated the two germline ends. The germline gives CDR1 SGHVS, CDR2 FNYEAQ. The CDR3 contains 13 residues. CDR3 nucleotides: TGTGCCAGCAGCTTTTCGGAACTAGGCGAGCAGTACTTC. Translating it yields CASSFSELGEQYF.

The chain's CDR3 is CASSSGGNEKLFF. The CDR3, as DNA: TGCGCCAGCAGCTCAGGGGGAAATGAAAAACTGTTTTTT. This sequence joins TRBV5-1 and TRBJ1-4, with 7 nucleotides matching TRBD1. J gave up 5 bases and V 3 bases, and 1 base lay outside the gene matches. The germline CDR1 and CDR2 sequences are SGHRS and YFSETQ. This CDR3 region has 13 residues.

The chain links TRBV30 to TRBJ2-7; TRBD1 aligns across 7 bases. The germline CDR1 and CDR2 sequences are GTSNPN and SVGIG (reference sequence). The trim removed 6 bases at V and 1 base at J, leaving 6 bases unmatched. This CDR3 region has 13 residues. The CDR3 DNA follows: TGTGCCTGCTCACAGGGGCCGTCCTACGAGCAGTACTTC. Amino acid sequence: CACSQGPSYEQYF. The full variable domain, its missing parts supplied by reference TRBV30 and TRBJ2-7, is SQTIHQWPATLVQPVGSPLSLECTVEGTSNPNLYWYRQAAGRGLQLLFYSVGIGQISSEVPQNLSASRPQDRQFILSSKKLLLSDSGFYLCACSQGPSYEQYFGPGTRLTVT.

For the CDR3, the DNA is TGTGCCAGTAGTACTGACCGGGAGAACCAAGAGACCCAGTACTTC. This codes for CASSTDRENQETQYF. The chain links TRBV19 to TRBJ2-5; D may be TRBD2 (6 bases). The V end lost 4 bases, the J end lost 0 bases, and 12 bases lay between the germline ends. The germline CDR1 and CDR2 sequences are LNHDA and SQIVND (reference sequence). The CDR3 loop spans 15 amino acids.

This clone is classed as medium-sized. V and J are TRBV6-5 and TRBJ2-1, with 12 bases lining up with TRBD2. Germline values: CDR1 MNHEY, CDR2 SVGAGI. With 6 bases clipped from V and 6 bases from J, the junction kept 6 bases outside the gene matches. The CDR3 contains 15 residues. The CDR3, as DNA: TGTGCCAGCAGCCCCGGACTAGCGGGAACCAATGAGCAGTTCTTC. It specifies CASSPGLAGTNEQFF.

This chain links TRBV29-1 with TRBJ1-1; D may be TRBD1 (6 bases). The CDR3 length is 13 residues. Germline loops: CDR1 SQVTM, CDR2 ANQGSEA. The ends were cut back, 5 bases at V and 8 bases at J, with 18 bases in the middle. Here the CDR3 reads CSVTPGHIAEAFF. The CDR3 DNA sequence: TGCAGCGTTACTCCGGGACACATAGCGGAAGCTTTCTTT.

V usage is TRBV19 and J usage is TRBJ1-5; 7 nucleotides line up with TRBD1. Per the germline V gene, CDR1 is LNHDA and CDR2 is SQIVND (reference sequence). The CDR3 extends over 15 amino acids. The junction had 4 bases not matched to a gene; V was cut back by 0 bases and J by 5 bases. The CDR3 region has the DNA TGTGCCAGTAGTATAGATACAGGGGACTATCAGCCCCAGCATTTT. Translated, it gives CASSIDTGDYQPQHF.

The chain is built from TRBV27 and TRBJ2-7; D perhaps matches TRBD2 (5 bases). The germline V gene encodes CDR1 MNHEY and CDR2 SMNVEV (reference sequence). This CDR3 spans 13 amino acids. The germline V and J ends were trimmed by 11 bases and 3 bases, with 17 bases remaining between them. CDR3 bases: TGTGCCTCTGGGAGTTTTGTGCTCTACGAGCAGTACTTC. Protein product: CASGSFVLYEQYF.

This chain connects TRBV20-1 to TRBJ1-6; D unresolved. V was cut by 5 bases and J by 12 bases, with 5 bases left in between. CDR1 DFQATT and CDR2 SNEGSKA come from the germline V gene (reference sequence). The CDR3 sequence is 9 residues long. This chain's CDR3 is CSAFLPLHF. The CDR3 region has the DNA TGCAGTGCTTTTTTACCCCTCCACTTT.

The rearrangement joins TRBV30 to TRBJ1-6; 9 bases match TRBD1. The CDR3 extends over 15 amino acids. CDR1 is GTSNPN, CDR2 SVGIG, per germline (reference sequence). Losses at the gene ends were 6 bases for V and 8 bases for J; bases not matched to a gene: 11. For the CDR3, the DNA is TGTGCCTGCCTGCCCGGGGACAGGGTATATTCACCCCTCCACTTT. Protein: CACLPGDRVYSPLHF.

The chain couples TRBV13 to TRBJ2-5; no definite D call. The end of the DNA is better explained by TRBJ2-7, so the J call may be wrong. CDR3 length: 13 residues. CDR1 PRHDT and CDR2 FYEKMQ come from the germline V gene (reference sequence). CDR3 protein: CASSLLGGDEQYF. In nucleotides, the CDR3 is TGTGCCAGCAGCTTATTGGGCGGAGACGAGCAGTACTTC.

The chain joins TRBV27 to TRBJ1-2; D may be TRBD1 (6 bases). The V end was cut by 5 bases, the J end by 5 bases, with 15 bases between. Germline V gene lookup returns CDR1 MNHEY and CDR2 SMNVEV (reference sequence). CDR3 size: 14 residues. The CDR3 bases are TGTGCCAGCAGTACTCCCGGGACACCGTATGGCTACACCTTC. Amino acid sequence: CASSTPGTPYGYTF.

V gene TRBV6-1 combines with J gene TRBJ2-1; the D is unclear. The CDR3 runs 11 residues. Trimming took 5 bases from V and 9 from J, leaving 8 bases between them. CDR1 is MNHNS and CDR2 is SASEGT in the germline V gene. CDR3 in amino acids: CASSWGSEQFF. The CDR3 DNA reads TGTGCCAGCAGTTGGGGATCTGAGCAGTTCTTC.

The count of this clone is one. The DNA of the CDR3 is TGCGCCAGCAGTGACCCCTTTAGGGGGGCCGATACGCAGTATTTT. Translated: CASSDPFRGADTQYF. This chain connects TRBV10-1 to TRBJ2-3; D might be TRBD1 or TRBD2, each matching 6 bases. Trimming pared 3 bases from V and 6 bases from J, leaving 16 bases between. Germline CDR1 reads WNHNN; CDR2 reads SYGVQD (reference sequence). This CDR3 spans 15 amino acids.

V gene TRBV20-1 combines with J gene TRBJ1-2; maybe TRBD1 (5 bases). CDR3 length equals 11 residues. Deletions cut 3 bases from V and 8 bases from J, with 10 bases between. Germline V gene data show CDR1 as DFQATT and CDR2 as SNEGSKA (reference sequence). The CDR3 sequence: CSARTDRGYTF. The CDR3 bases are TGCAGTGCTAGGACAGACCGGGGCTACACCTTC.

The gene calls are TRBV6-5 and TRBJ1-2, with 9 bases identical to TRBD1. Germline assignment: CDR1 MNHEY and CDR2 SVGAGI. V lost 0 bases to trimming and J lost 4 bases; unmatched junction nucleotides: 0. The CDR3 loop spans 14 amino acids. In DNA, the CDR3 is TGTGCCAGCAGTTACTCGACAGGGGGCTATGGCTACACCTTC. It codes for CASSYSTGGYGYTF.

The CDR3 region has the DNA TGCGCCAGCAGTGAGTGGGGAGCGGGGGCCCCGAGCGATACGCAGTATTTT. This sequence encodes CASSEWGAGAPSDTQYF. The chain employs TRBV10-1 and TRBJ2-3; 8 positions agree with TRBD2. CDR1 is WNHNN, CDR2 SYGVQD, per germline (reference sequence). Trimming took 1 base from V and 6 from J; bases not matched to a gene: 12. This CDR3 is built from 17 residues.

This chain connects TRBV7-9 to TRBJ2-1; D may be TRBD1 (5 bases). Germline V gene data show CDR1 as SEHNR and CDR2 as FQNEAQ (reference sequence). The ends were cut back, 0 bases at V and 7 bases at J, with 7 bases in the middle. The CDR3 sequence is 13 residues long. The CDR3 spells CASSLAQGNEQFF. The CDR3 DNA reads as TGTGCCAGCAGCTTAGCGCAGGGAAATGAGCAGTTCTTC.

The chain combines TRBV5-1 with TRBJ2-3; maybe TRBD2 (7 bases). V lost 3 bases and J 6 bases, leaving 17 bases between the germline ends. The CDR3 totals 15 residues. Germline lookup yields CDR1 SGHRS and CDR2 YFSETQ. CDR3 loop: CASSYLAGALDTQYF. The DNA for the CDR3 is TGCGCCAGCAGCTACTTGGCGGGGGCGTTGGATACGCAGTATTTT. The variable domain in full, with the rest retrieved from reference TRBV5-1 and TRBJ2-3, is KAGVTQTPRYLIKTRGQQVTLSCSPISGHRSVSWYQQTPGQGLQFLFEYFSETQRNKGNFPGRFSGRQFSNSRSEMNVSTLELGDSALYLCASSYLAGALDTQYFGPGTRLTVL.

This chain connects TRBV27 to TRBJ1-1; weak D call: TRBD1 (6 bases). Germline CDR1 and CDR2: MNHEY and SMNVEV (reference sequence). V was cut by 5 bases and J by 7 bases, with 17 bases left in between. This CDR3 has 14 amino acids. This chain's CDR3 is CASSPSGGHYEAFF. CDR3 DNA sequence: TGTGCCAGCAGTCCCTCCGGGGGACACTATGAAGCTTTCTTT.

V usage is TRBV29-1 and J usage is TRBJ1-2; D remains unclear. The CDR3 length is 11 residues. The germline V gene encodes CDR1 SQVTM and CDR2 ANQGSEA. The V end lost 5 bases, the J end lost 7 bases, and 11 bases lay between the germline ends. The CDR3 bases are TGCAGCGTTCCCTGGCAGCTTGGCTACACCTTC. Translated, it gives CSVPWQLGYTF.

The chain is built from TRBV10-3 and TRBJ1-2, with TRBD1 identical over 10 bases. This CDR3 has 15 amino acids. Germline CDR1 reads ENHRY; CDR2 reads SYGVKD. Trimming took 7 bases from V and 3 from J; bases not matched to a gene: 8. CDR3 nucleotides: TGTGCCATCAAAAACGGACAGGGGGTTTACTATGGCTACACCTTC. The encoded protein is CAIKNGQGVYYGYTF.

The chain links TRBV5-1 to TRBJ2-3; 9 bases are shared with TRBD1. This CDR3 is 15 amino acids long. V dropped 4 bases and J dropped 11; count of bases not matched to a gene: 14. Germline assignment: CDR1 SGHRS and CDR2 YFSETQ. The CDR3 loop reads CASSLAGQGRVGQYF. Here the CDR3 DNA reads TGCGCCAGCAGCCTGGCTGGACAGGGGAGGGTTGGGCAGTATTTT.

V usage is TRBV13 and J usage is TRBJ2-7; the D is unclear. Germline V CDR1 and CDR2: PRHDT, FYEKMQ (reference sequence). V was clipped by 0 bases and J by 0 bases, with 6 bases between them. There are 14 residues in the CDR3. CDR3 sequence reads: CASSLGRSSYEQYF. As DNA, the CDR3 is TGTGCCAGCAGCTTAGGACGGAGCTCCTACGAGCAGTACTTC.

The chain joins TRBV27 to TRBJ1-6; possible D gene TRBD1, 5 bases. Trimming pared 6 bases from V and 3 bases from J, leaving 12 bases between. Germline assignment: CDR1 MNHEY and CDR2 SMNVEV (reference sequence). The CDR3 covers 15 residues. CDR3: CASRTVEHYNSPLHF. Here the CDR3 DNA reads TGTGCCAGCAGGACAGTTGAGCACTATAATTCACCCCTCCACTTT.